The T cell receptor beta chain under discussion was sequenced for a study of blood T cell repertoires in COVID-19. Study-wide context: PBMCs, B-cell-depleted T cells, or T cells were the source of the cDNA or gDNA that made up the material.

The germline V gene encodes CDR1 LNHDA and CDR2 SQIVND (reference sequence). V dropped 4 bases and J dropped 3; count of bases not matched to a gene: 11. The CDR3 spans 19 residues. The authors' processing: Researchers report that nucleated cell counts were estimated from reference gene primer amplification. Sequencing used immunoSEQ multiplex PCR; TCRdb keeps in-frame clones, though not all of them. V and J calls and clone size are copied from that table; D and trimming were computed from the DNA. The data show about 88,000 clones, around 87% seen once. This clonotype was obtained from a male donor with acute or convalescent COVID-19. The sequenced sample was peripheral blood. This chain joins TRBV19 and TRBJ2-3; 15 positions match TRBD2. This chain's CDR3 is CASSNGLAGGKASTDTQYF. As DNA, the CDR3 is TGTGCCAGTAGTAACGGACTAGCGGGGGGGAAGGCCTCGACAGATACGCAGTATTTT.